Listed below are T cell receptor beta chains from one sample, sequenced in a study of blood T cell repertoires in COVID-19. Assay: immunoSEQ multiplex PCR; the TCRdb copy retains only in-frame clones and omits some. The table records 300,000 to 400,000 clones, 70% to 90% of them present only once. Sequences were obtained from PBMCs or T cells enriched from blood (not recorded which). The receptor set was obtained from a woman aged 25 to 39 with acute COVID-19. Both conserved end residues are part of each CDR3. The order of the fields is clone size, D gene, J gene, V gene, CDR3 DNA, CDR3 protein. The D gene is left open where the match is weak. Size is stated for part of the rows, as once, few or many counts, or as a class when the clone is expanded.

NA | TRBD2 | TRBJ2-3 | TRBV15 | TGTGCCACCAGCAGAGAGGCGCGGGGGGCGATTACGCAGTATTTT | CATSREARGAITQYF
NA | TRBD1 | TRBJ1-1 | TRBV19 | TGTGCCAGTAGTACACAGGGGGCGTCTGAAGCTTTCTTT | CASSTQGASEAFF
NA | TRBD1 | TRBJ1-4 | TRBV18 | TGTGCCAGCTCACCGGACAGGCACATGGTAGGGAAACTGTTTTTT | CASSPDRHMVGKLFF
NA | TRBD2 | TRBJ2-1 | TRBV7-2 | TGTGCCAGCAGCTTCGGTCCTAGCGGGGGTTACAATGAGCAGTTCTTC | CASSFGPSGGYNEQFF
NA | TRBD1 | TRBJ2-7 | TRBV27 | TGTGCCAGCAAGGTGGACAGGGTGGCCTACGAGCAGTACTTC | CASKVDRVAYEQYF
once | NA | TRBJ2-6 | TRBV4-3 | TGCGCCAGCAGCATAGTTGGCTCTGGGGCCAACGTCCTGACTTTC | CASSIVGSGANVLTF
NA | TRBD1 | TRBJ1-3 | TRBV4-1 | TGCGCCAGCAGCCAAGAGTTTCGACAGGGGCACTCTGGAAACACCATATATTTT | CASSQEFRQGHSGNTIYF
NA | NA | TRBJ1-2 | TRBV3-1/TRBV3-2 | TGTGCCAGCAGCCACCTTGGAGATCCCGGGAAAGGCTACACCTTC | CASSHLGDPGKGYTF
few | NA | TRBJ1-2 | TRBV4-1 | TGCGCCAGCAGGAACGTTAAGGAGGGTGGGGGCTACACCTTC | CASRNVKEGGGYTF
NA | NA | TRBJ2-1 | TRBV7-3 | TGTGCCAGCAGCCCAACGGCAGGGTGGGAAGAGCAGTTCTTC | CASSPTAGWEEQFF
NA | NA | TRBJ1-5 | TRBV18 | TGTGCCAGCTCACCAACAGCGGGGGGCCCACAGCCCCAGCATTTT | CASSPTAGGPQPQHF
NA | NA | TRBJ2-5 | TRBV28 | TGTGCCAGCAGTTTGGCGGGGTTATGGACCCAGTACTTC | CASSLAGLWTQYF
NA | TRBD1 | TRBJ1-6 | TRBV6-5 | TGTGCCAGCAGGGCGGACAGGGATAATTCACCCCTCCACTTT | CASRADRDNSPLHF
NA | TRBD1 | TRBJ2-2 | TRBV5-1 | TGCGCCAGCGGACGGGGACAGCTATCGAACACCGGGGAGCTGTTTTTT | CASGRGQLSNTGELFF
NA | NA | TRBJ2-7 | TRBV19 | TGTGCCAGTAGTATCGGGACATCGTTTGACGAGCAGTACTTC | CASSIGTSFDEQYF
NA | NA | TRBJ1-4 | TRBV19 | TGTGCCAGTATGCCCCGGGGGGCCGTGGAAAAACTGTTTTTT | CASMPRGAVEKLFF
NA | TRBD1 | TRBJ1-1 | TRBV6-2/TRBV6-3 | TGTGCCAGCAGTGCCCAGGGGGCAAACACCGTGCGGGCTAAAGCTTTCTTT | CASSAQGANTVRAKAFF
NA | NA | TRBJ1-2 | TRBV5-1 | TGCGCCAGCAGCTTGGATGGAGGCAACTATGGCTACACCTTC | CASSLDGGNYGYTF
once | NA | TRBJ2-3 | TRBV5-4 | TGTGCCAGCAGCTTTCGTGTGGGGGGATCTTCAGATACGCAGTATTTT | CASSFRVGGSSDTQYF
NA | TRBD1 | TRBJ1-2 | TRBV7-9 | TGTGCCAGCAGCTTCGGGACAGGGCCCCTCTATGGCTACACCTTC | CASSFGTGPLYGYTF
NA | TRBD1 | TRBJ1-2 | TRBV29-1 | TGCAGCGTGGGGGGACAGGGGTTCTGGGGCTACACCTTC | CSVGGQGFWGYTF
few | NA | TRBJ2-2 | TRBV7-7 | TGTGCCAGCAGCTTAGTCCAGGGAGGCGGGGAGCTGTTTTTT | CASSLVQGGGELFF
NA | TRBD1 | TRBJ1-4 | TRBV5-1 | TGCGCCAGCAGCAATGCGACAGGGGGCCTTAATGAAAAACTGTTTTTT | CASSNATGGLNEKLFF
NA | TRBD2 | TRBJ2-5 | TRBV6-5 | TGTGCCAGTGCCCCGGGGGGGATCTGGGCCCAGTACTTC | CASAPGGIWAQYF
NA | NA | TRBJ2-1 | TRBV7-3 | TGTGCCAGCAGCTTAACAGGGGCGGATGAGCAGTTCTTC | CASSLTGADEQFF
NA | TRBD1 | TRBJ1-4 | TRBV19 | TGTGCCAGTAGCCTCAGGGGGCCGGTAGGAAGGCTGTTTTTT | CASSLRGPVGRLFF
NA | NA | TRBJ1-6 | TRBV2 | TGTGCCAGCAGTACGCGGGGAGGGCCCCTCCACTTT | CASSTRGGPLHF
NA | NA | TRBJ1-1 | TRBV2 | TGTGCCAGCAGCCGACTTTCAGGGGACACTGAAGCTTTCTTT | CASSRLSGDTEAFF
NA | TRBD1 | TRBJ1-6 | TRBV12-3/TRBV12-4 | TGTGCCAGCAGTCGTCGGACAGGGACCCAGCTCCACTTT | CASSRRTGTQLHF
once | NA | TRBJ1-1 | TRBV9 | TGTGCCAGCAGCGCCCCCACGGGGGGTGTCACTGAAGCTTTCTTT | CASSAPTGGVTEAFF
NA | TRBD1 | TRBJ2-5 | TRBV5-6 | TGTGCCAGCAGCTCAGCAGGGGGCCTCGAGACCCAGTACTTC | CASSSAGGLETQYF
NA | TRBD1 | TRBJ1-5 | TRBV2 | TGTGCCAGCATACTCGACAGGGGGGGCAATCAGCCCCAGCATTTT | CASILDRGGNQPQHF
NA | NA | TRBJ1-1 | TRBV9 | TGTGCCAGCAGCGCCAACTCAAAGACTGAAGCTTTCTTT | CASSANSKTEAFF
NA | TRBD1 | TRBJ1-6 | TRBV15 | TGTGCCACCAGCAGAGTCCCGACAGGGACGGATTCACCCCTCCACTTT | CATSRVPTGTDSPLHF
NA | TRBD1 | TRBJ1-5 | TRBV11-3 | TGTGCCAGCAGCTTATCCCGACAGGGACACAATCAGCCCCAGCATTTT | CASSLSRQGHNQPQHF
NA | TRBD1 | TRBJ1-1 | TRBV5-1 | TGCGCCAGCAGCCCCGGGACAGTGAACACTGAAGCTTTCTTT | CASSPGTVNTEAFF
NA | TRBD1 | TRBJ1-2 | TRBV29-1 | TGCAGCGCCGCCGGACAGGGGGGCTATGGCTACACCTTC | CSAAGQGGYGYTF